Listed here are 4 T cell receptor beta chains from one sample, sequenced in a study of T cells in Graves' hyperthyroidism and ophthalmopathy. From RNA transcripts, TCR beta CDR3 regions were amplified. Primed by the HTBI set, a first-round RT-PCR was run on the TCR CDR3. TCRdb independently ran MiXCR on the multiplex PCR reads; one entry per CDR3 protein. The table lists 300,000 to 450,000 distinct CDR3 sequences, around 16% of them singletons, with around 30% in the top ten. What was sequenced was blood. All receptors derive from a woman between 18 and 29 years old with Graves' hyperthyroidism that later progressed to Graves' ophthalmopathy.

The chain recombines TRBV20-1 with TRBJ2-5, with 11 bases identical to TRBD2. V dropped 2 bases and J dropped 0; count of bases not matched to a gene: 5. The CDR3 covers 16 residues. Germline lookup yields CDR1 DFQATT and CDR2 SNEGSKA (reference sequence). CDR3 DNA: TGCAGTGCTAGATCGGGACTAGCGGAAAACCAAGAGACCCAGTACTTC. Its translation: CSARSGLAENQETQYF.

This clonotype turned up a few times. The V and J genes are TRBV19 and TRBJ2-5; 11 nucleotides match TRBD2. The germline V gene has CDR1 LNHDA and CDR2 SQIVND (reference sequence). The CDR3 loop spans 16 amino acids. V trimming: 4 bases; J trimming: 5 bases; junction bases outside the gene matches: 9. The CDR3 DNA sequence: TGTGCCAGTAGTACCCTTAGCGGGAGGGCCTTGGAGACCCAGTACTTC. It is translated as CASSTLSGRALETQYF.

As regards this clonotype: A much larger clone differs by one base, so this may be a read error. The genes are TRBV6-1 and TRBJ1-1; D might be TRBD1 (6 bases). Germline loops: CDR1 MNHNS, CDR2 SASEGT. The CDR3 is 14 residues long. V was trimmed by 6 bases and J by 4 bases, leaving 15 bases between them. The CDR3 nucleotides read TGTGCCAGCAGGGAGGACAGAAATACCACTGAAGCTTTCTTT. This translates into CASREDRNTTEAFF.

In its sample, this clonotype was seen many times. The chain has TRBV28 and TRBJ2-7; 11 bases match TRBD2. This CDR3 region has 15 residues. The V and J ends lost 3 bases and 4 bases, in that order; junction bases with no gene match: 5. CDR1 MDHEN and CDR2 SYDVKM come from the germline V gene. The CDR3 loop reads CASSFGGTSGYEQYF. The DNA for the CDR3 is TGTGCCAGCAGTTTCGGTGGGACTAGCGGATACGAGCAGTACTTC.